Listed below are T cell receptor beta chains from one sample, sequenced in a study of identical twins. TCRdb analysed the 5' RACE reads with MiXCR anew, one entry per CDR3 protein. This table holds approximately 670,000 distinct CDR3 sequences, around 6.1% found once. The source material was naive T cells sorted from blood. These receptors were collected from a man aged 18 to 29 in good health. Each CDR3 is given with its conserved first and last residue. A D gene is named only where the DNA matches it firmly. Clone size, where shown, is once, few, many, or a class for clones that have expanded.

>.|TRBJ2-1|TRBV5-1|many
CASGQRNEQFF
TGCGCCAGCGGCCAGCGGAATGAGCAGTTCTTC
>.|TRBJ1-5|TRBV7-8|few
CASSPSGQISNQPQHF
TGTGCCAGCAGCCCCTCGGGGCAAATTAGCAATCAGCCCCAGCATTTT
>TRBD2|TRBJ2-1|TRBV6-1|many
CASSPTGTSAYNEQFF
TGTGCCAGCAGTCCAACCGGGACTAGCGCATACAATGAGCAGTTCTTC
>.|TRBJ1-1|TRBV6-2/TRBV6-3|many
CASRWATEAFF
TGTGCCAGCAGGTGGGCCACTGAAGCTTTCTTT
>.|TRBJ2-3|TRBV5-6|few
CASSPTPPEPTDTQYF
TGTGCCAGCAGCCCCACCCCACCGGAGCCGACAGATACGCAGTATTTT
>.|TRBJ2-7|TRBV30|few
CAWSVRLAEQYF
TGTGCCTGGAGTGTACGACTTGCCGAGCAGTACTTC
>.|TRBJ2-1|TRBV6-5|many
CASSYGIADYNEQFF
TGTGCCAGCAGTTACGGGATAGCGGACTACAATGAGCAGTTCTTC
>.|TRBJ2-6|TRBV20-1|.
CSVLSSGANVLTF
TGCAGTGTCCTGAGCTCTGGGGCCAACGTCCTGACTTTC
>TRBD1|TRBJ1-5|TRBV15|many
CATSRDWRQGGNQPQHF
TGTGCCACCAGCAGAGATTGGCGACAGGGTGGGAATCAGCCCCAGCATTTT
>TRBD2|TRBJ2-3|TRBV11-2|many
CASSFPWTSGEETDTQYF
TGTGCCAGCAGCTTCCCCTGGACTAGCGGGGAAGAGACAGATACGCAGTATTTT
>TRBD1|TRBJ2-1|TRBV20-1|many
CSARTGGNEQFF
TGCAGTGCAAGGACAGGGGGGAATGAGCAGTTCTTC
>.|TRBJ2-6|TRBV11-2|many
CASSLVRYKISGANVLTF
TGTGCCAGCAGCTTAGTGAGATACAAAATCTCTGGGGCCAACGTCCTGACTTTC
>.|TRBJ2-3|TRBV12-5|few
CASGFVPVLAEGVSSTDTQYF
TGTGCTAGTGGTTTCGTCCCGGTTCTAGCGGAGGGGGTATCTAGCACAGATACGCAGTATTTT
>TRBD1|TRBJ2-5|TRBV29-1|many
CSAWDSEQETQYF
TGCAGCGCCTGGGACAGTGAACAAGAGACCCAGTACTTC
>.|TRBJ1-4|TRBV7-2|.
CASSQDGRFNEKLFF
TGTGCCAGCAGCCAGGACGGGAGATTTAATGAAAAACTGTTTTTT
>.|TRBJ1-5|TRBV19|.
CASSRAGRGSNQPQHF
TGTGCCAGTAGTAGAGCAGGGCGAGGTAGCAATCAGCCCCAGCATTTT
>.|TRBJ2-7|TRBV9|many
CASSVGWGQDWGHEQYF
TGTGCCAGCAGCGTAGGTTGGGGCCAGGACTGGGGCCACGAGCAGTACTTC
>.|TRBJ1-4|TRBV6-6|.
CASSPSMNEKLFF
TGTGCCAGCAGCCCTTCGATGAATGAAAAACTGTTTTTT
>TRBD1|TRBJ1-2|TRBV20-1|many
CSATGGAGYGYTF
TGCAGTGCCACAGGGGGCGCGGGCTATGGCTACACCTTC
>.|TRBJ2-3|TRBV27|few
CASSSPLGADTQYF
TGTGCCAGCAGTTCCCCCTTAGGGGCAGATACGCAGTATTTT
>TRBD1|TRBJ2-7|TRBV4-2|many
CASSQATGGAYEQYF
TGTGCCAGCAGCCAAGCTACAGGGGGCGCATACGAGCAGTACTTC
>.|TRBJ2-5|TRBV4-1|many
CASSQGPGKREETQYF
TGCGCCAGCAGCCAGGGGCCAGGGAAAAGGGAAGAGACCCAGTACTTC
>TRBD2|TRBJ2-5|TRBV20-1|few
CSARDPPLERGGESQYF
TGCAGTGCTAGAGATCCTCCCCTTGAGCGGGGGGGGGAGTCCCAGTACTTC
>.|TRBJ2-7|TRBV6-5|many
CASSYSTAGDSTYEQYF
TGTGCCAGCAGTTACTCGACTGCTGGGGATTCTACCTACGAGCAGTACTTC
>.|TRBJ2-3|TRBV29-1|many
CSVEVPGTDTQYF
TGCAGCGTTGAGGTCCCCGGGACAGATACGCAGTATTTT
>.|TRBJ2-5|TRBV6-1|.
CASGPITGHQETKYF
TGTGCCAGCGGACCCATAACGGGGCACCAAGAGACCAAGTACTTC
>.|TRBJ2-3|TRBV7-2|.
CASSRIRASGTDTQYF
TGTGCCAGCAGCCGGATCCGGGCTAGCGGCACAGATACGCAGTATTTT
>.|TRBJ1-3|TRBV11-2|many
CASSLDGNSGNTIYF
TGTGCCAGCAGCTTGGACGGCAACTCTGGAAACACCATATATTTT
>.|TRBJ2-1|TRBV5-1|few
CASSLENFVGEHNEQFF
TGCGCCAGCAGCCTGGAGAATTTCGTTGGGGAACACAATGAGCAGTTCTTC
>TRBD2|TRBJ2-3|TRBV5-1|many
CASSLSSGRGDTQYF
TGCGCCAGCAGCTTGTCTAGCGGGAGAGGGGATACGCAGTATTTT
>.|TRBJ1-1|TRBV5-5|few
CASSLDVWGSEAFF
TGTGCCAGCAGCTTGGATGTTTGGGGGTCTGAAGCTTTCTTT
>.|TRBJ1-4|TRBV12-3/TRBV12-4|many
CASREYEKLFF
TGTGCCAGCAGAGAGTATGAAAAACTGTTTTTT
>TRBD1|TRBJ1-1|TRBV20-1|few
CSARDALGEGAVVVMNTEAFF
TGCAGTGCTAGAGATGCTCTAGGAGAGGGGGCGGTGGTAGTGATGAACACTGAAGCTTTCTTT
>TRBD2|TRBJ2-5|TRBV20-1|many
CSATPAGGPKETQYF
TGCAGTGCTACACCAGCGGGAGGGCCTAAAGAGACCCAGTACTTC
>.|TRBJ1-5|TRBV12-3/TRBV12-4|many
CASSLGVPENQPQHF
TGTGCCAGCAGTTTAGGGGTCCCGGAGAATCAGCCCCAGCATTTT
>TRBD2|TRBJ2-3|TRBV11-1|.
CASSLTPLAGGPADTQYF
TGTGCCAGCAGCTTAACTCCCTTAGCGGGAGGGCCAGCAGATACGCAGTATTTT
>.|TRBJ2-6|TRBV21-1|many
CASTPLGRINVLTF
TGTGCCAGCACCCCCCTTGGTAGAATCAACGTCCTGACTTTC
>TRBD1|TRBJ2-4|TRBV29-1|many
CSARQGSTNIQYF
TGCAGCGCTAGACAGGGGTCAACAAACATTCAGTACTTC
>.|TRBJ2-7|TRBV29-1|many
CSVVRGSGYEQYF
TGCAGCGTTGTAAGGGGGTCCGGCTACGAGCAGTACTTC
>.|TRBJ2-1|TRBV7-6|many
CASSPRTTYNEQFF
TGTGCCAGCAGCCCCCGAACTACCTACAATGAGCAGTTCTTC
>.|TRBJ2-5|TRBV7-9|.
CASSLPPGQRKETQYF
TGTGCCAGCAGCTTACCCCCTGGACAGAGAAAAGAGACCCAGTACTTC
>.|TRBJ2-7|TRBV28|few
CASSFKGVSYEQYF
TGTGCCAGCAGTTTCAAGGGGGTCTCCTACGAGCAGTACTTC
>.|TRBJ2-1|TRBV5-5|many
CASSLKGIHEQFF
TGTGCCAGCAGCTTGAAGGGGATCCATGAGCAGTTCTTC
>.|TRBJ2-1|TRBV18|few
CASSPGRREQFF
TGTGCCAGCTCACCAGGCCGAAGGGAGCAGTTCTTC
>TRBD2|TRBJ2-5|TRBV29-1|many
CSVRLAGAETQYF
TGCAGCGTAAGACTAGCGGGAGCAGAGACCCAGTACTTC